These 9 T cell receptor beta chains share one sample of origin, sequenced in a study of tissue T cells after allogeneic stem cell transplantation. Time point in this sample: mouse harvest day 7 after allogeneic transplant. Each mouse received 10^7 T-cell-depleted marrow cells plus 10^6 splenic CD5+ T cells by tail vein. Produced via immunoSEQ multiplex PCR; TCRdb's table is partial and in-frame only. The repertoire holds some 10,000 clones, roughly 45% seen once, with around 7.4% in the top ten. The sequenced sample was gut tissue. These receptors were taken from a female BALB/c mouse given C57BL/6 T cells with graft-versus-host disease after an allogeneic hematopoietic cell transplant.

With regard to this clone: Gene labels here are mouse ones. CDR3 amino acids: CASSLQGAAETLYF. The CDR3 bases that were read are TGTGCAAGCAGCTTACAGGGGGCAGCAGAAACGCTGTAT. The chain couples TRBV16 to TRBJ2-3, with TRBD1 matching 8 bases. The read ends 1 residue before the CDR3 terminus; that terminus is restored from the germline J gene. The V segment lost 2 bases and the J segment 3 bases; nucleotides outside the gene matches: 1. CDR1 and CDR2 (germline): SGHSA, FRNQAP. The CDR3 runs 14 residues.

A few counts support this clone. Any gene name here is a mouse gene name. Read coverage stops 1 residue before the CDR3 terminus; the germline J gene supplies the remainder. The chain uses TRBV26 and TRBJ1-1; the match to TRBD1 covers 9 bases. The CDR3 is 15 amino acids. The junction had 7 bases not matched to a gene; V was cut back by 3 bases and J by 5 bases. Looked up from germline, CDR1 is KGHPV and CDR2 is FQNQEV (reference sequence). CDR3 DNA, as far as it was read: TGTGCCAGCAGTCTAAGGGGACAGGGAGGAACAGAAGTCTTC. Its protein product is CASSLRGQGGTEVF. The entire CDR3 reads CASSLRGQGGTEVFF.

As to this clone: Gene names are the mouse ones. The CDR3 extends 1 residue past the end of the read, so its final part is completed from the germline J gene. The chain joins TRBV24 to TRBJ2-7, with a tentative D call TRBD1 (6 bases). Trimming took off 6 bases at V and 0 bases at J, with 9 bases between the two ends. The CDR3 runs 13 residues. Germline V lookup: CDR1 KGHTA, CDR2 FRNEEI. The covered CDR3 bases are TGTGCCAGCAGGGGACAAAGCTCCTATGAACAGTAC. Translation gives CASRGQSSYEQY. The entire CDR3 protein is CASRGQSSYEQYF.

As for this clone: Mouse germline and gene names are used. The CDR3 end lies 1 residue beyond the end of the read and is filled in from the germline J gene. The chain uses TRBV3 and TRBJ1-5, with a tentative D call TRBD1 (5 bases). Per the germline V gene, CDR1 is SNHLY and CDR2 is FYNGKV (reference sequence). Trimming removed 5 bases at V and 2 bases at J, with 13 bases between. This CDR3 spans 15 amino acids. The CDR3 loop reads CASSPGAGYNQAPLF. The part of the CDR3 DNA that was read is TGTGCCAGCAGCCCCGGGGCGGGGTACAACCAGGCTCCGCTT.

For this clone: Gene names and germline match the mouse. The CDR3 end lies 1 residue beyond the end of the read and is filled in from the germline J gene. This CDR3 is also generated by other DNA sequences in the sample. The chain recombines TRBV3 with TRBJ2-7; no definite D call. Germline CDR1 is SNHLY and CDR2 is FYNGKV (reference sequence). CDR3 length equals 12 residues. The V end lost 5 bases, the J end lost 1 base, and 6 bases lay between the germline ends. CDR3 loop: CASSPGSYEQYF. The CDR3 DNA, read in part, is TGTGCCAGCAGCCCCGGTTCCTATGAACAGTAC.

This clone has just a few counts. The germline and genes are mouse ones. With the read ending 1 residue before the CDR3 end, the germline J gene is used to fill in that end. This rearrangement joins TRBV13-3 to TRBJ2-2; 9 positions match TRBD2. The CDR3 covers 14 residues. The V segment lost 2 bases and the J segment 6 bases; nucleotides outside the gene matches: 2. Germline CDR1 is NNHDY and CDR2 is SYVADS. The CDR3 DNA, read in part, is TGTGCCAGCAGTGAGGCTGGGGGGGCCGGGCAGCTCTAC. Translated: CASSEAGGAGQLY. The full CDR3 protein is CASSEAGGAGQLYF.

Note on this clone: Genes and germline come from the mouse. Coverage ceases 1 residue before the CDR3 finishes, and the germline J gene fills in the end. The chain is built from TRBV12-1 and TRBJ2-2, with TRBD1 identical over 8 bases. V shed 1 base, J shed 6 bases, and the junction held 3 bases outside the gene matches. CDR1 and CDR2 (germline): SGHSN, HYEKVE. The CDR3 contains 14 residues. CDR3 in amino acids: CASSLRQGSGQLYF. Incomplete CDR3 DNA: TGTGCCAGCTCTCTGAGACAGGGGTCCGGGCAGCTCTAC.

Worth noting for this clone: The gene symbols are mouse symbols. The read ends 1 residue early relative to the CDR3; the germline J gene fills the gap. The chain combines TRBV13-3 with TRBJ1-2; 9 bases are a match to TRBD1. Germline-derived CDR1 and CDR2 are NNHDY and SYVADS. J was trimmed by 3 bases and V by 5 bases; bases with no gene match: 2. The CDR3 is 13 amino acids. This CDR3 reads CASSNRGHSDYTF. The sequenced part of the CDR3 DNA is TGTGCCAGCAGCAACAGGGGGCACTCCGACTACACC.

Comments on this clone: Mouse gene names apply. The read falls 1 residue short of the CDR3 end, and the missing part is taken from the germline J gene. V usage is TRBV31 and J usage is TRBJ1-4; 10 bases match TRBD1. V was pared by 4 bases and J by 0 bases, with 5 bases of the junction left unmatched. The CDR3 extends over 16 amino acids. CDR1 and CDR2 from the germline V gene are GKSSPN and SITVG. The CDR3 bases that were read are TGTGCCTGGACGGCAGGACAGGGGGTTTCCAACGAAAGATTATTT. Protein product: CAWTAGQGVSNERLF. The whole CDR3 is CAWTAGQGVSNERLFF. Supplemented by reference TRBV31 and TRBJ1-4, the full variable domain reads AQTIHQWPVAEIKAVGSPLSLGCTIKGKSSPNLYWYWQATGGTLQQLFYSITVGQVESVVQLNLSASRPKDDQFILSTEKLLLSHSGFYLCAWTAGQGVSNERLFFGHGTKLSVL.